This T cell receptor (beta chain) originates from a study of Ad26.COV2.S vaccination and SARS-CoV-2 variants. Sequenced by immunoSEQ multiplex PCR; TCRdb stores in-frame clones only, minus some. The sample has 350,000 to 500,000 clones; around 89% are singletons. The treatment was: about 20 received Ad26.COV2.S at low or high dose, single or two shots; 5 received placebo; per-sample allocation not given. Following the first vaccine or placebo injection, samples were taken on day 63. Germline V lookup: CDR1 SGHDT, CDR2 YYEEEE. Trimming took off 0 bases at V and 2 bases at J, with 12 bases between the two ends. This CDR3 spans 16 amino acids.

This receptor was taken from a person aged 18-65 years who received the Ad26.COV2.S COVID-19 vaccine or a placebo. This chain joins TRBV5-6 and TRBJ1-5; weak D call: TRBD1 (6 bases). The sequences come from peripheral blood, collected in a trial of Ad26.COV2.S vaccine versus placebo. CDR3 residues: CASSLGGRRGNQPQHF. The DNA for the CDR3 is TGTGCCAGCAGCTTGGGGGGGCGCCGGGGCAATCAGCCCCAGCATTTT.